This T cell receptor (beta chain) stems from a study of vaccination and CD4 T cells after COVID-19. Overall study context: Following dose two, a median about 65 days (range 14 to 241) passed before post-vaccine samples were taken.

Indicated treatment: roughly ten-day PBMC culture with coronavirus spike peptide pools or control peptides (ViraFEST assay). In the ViraFEST assay, peptide-pool expansion preceded TCR sequencing of expanded clonotypes. Half-medium replacement with fresh IL-2 medium took place on days 3 and 7. CD4+ T cells that had been cultured provided DNA sequenced with the Oncomine TCR Beta short-read assay. TCRdb re-derived calls from the PCR reads in MiXCR, one entry per CDR3 protein. The sample carries 3,500 to 4,000 distinct CDR3 sequences, 15% to 20% recorded once. On this clonotype: Its antigen is still unknown.

The sequenced sample consisted of CD4+ T cells from blood, cultured in vitro. This sequence originates from a human donor who had recovered from COVID-19.

The CDR3 DNA reads TGTGCCAGCAATGGGAGGACCTACAATGAGCAGTTCTTC. Translated, it gives CASNGRTYNEQFF. This chain joins TRBV2 and TRBJ2-1; D possibly corresponds to TRBD2 (6 bases). This CDR3 has 13 residues. Trimming removed 7 bases from V and 2 bases from J, with 9 bases in between. Germline CDR1 and CDR2: SNHLY and FYNNEI.